This TCR beta chain emerged from a study of blood T cells in healthy people across ages. V was trimmed by 4 bases and J by 0 bases, leaving 16 bases between them. CDR1 and CDR2 from the germline V gene are SGHNT and YENEEA. CDR3 length: 18 residues. This clonotype was seen more than once but under ten times. Next came a second PCR, run for roughly 6 to 11 cycles, which used a sample-barcoded 5' primer along with a J-beta primer mix. From the 5' RACE reads, TCRdb called clonotypes with MiXCR, one entry per CDR3 protein. The repertoire includes 700,000 or so distinct CDR3 sequences, 20% to 25% of them detected once, and 22% sits in the top ten.

This chain connects TRBV11-3 to TRBJ1-6; D not resolved. The source material was blood. This sequence originates from a man aged 65 to 79 in good health. The CDR3: CASSSQGGGSSYNSPLHF. The CDR3 coding sequence is TGTGCCAGCAGCTCCCAAGGTGGCGGGAGCTCCTATAATTCACCCCTCCACTTT.